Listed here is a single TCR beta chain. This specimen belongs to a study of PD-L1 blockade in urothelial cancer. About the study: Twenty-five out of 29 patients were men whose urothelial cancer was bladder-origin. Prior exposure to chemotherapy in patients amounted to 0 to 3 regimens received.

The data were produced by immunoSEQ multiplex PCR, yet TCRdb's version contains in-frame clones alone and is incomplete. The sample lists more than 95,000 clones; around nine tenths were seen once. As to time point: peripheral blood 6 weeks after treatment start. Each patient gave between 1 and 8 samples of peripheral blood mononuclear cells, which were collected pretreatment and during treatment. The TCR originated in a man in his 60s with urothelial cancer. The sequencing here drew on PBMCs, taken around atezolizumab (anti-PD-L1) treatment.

The CDR3 region is CASSLEASGLGTQYF. For the CDR3, the DNA is TGTGCCAGCAGCTTAGAGGCTAGCGGCCTGGGGACCCAGTACTTC. The chain combines TRBV7-8 with TRBJ2-5; TRBD2 aligns across 7 bases. CDR1 and CDR2 (germline): SGHVS, FQNEAQ. The CDR3 has 15 residues. The J segment lost 7 bases and the V segment lost 1 base, leaving 9 bases of the junction unmatched.